Listed here are 14 T cell receptor beta chains from one sample, sequenced in a study of blood T cells in healthy people across ages. Next came a second PCR, run for about 6 to 12 cycles, which used a sample-barcoded 5' primer along with a J-beta primer mix. TCRdb recomputed calls from the 5' RACE reads with MiXCR, one row per CDR3 protein. The sample yields approximately 1.5 million distinct CDR3 sequences, approximately 39% seen once. Sequenced: blood. These receptors were collected from a woman aged 18-29 years in good health.

The CDR3 DNA sequence: TGTGCCAGCAGTTACAGGACTAGCAGCCACCCTAGCACAGATACGCAGTATTTT. This encodes CASSYRTSSHPSTDTQYF. The chain employs TRBV11-2 and TRBJ2-3; 8 nucleotides match TRBD2. Germline CDR1 reads SGHAT; CDR2 reads FQNNGV. The CDR3 is 18 residues long. The trim removed 6 bases at V and 0 bases at J, leaving 14 bases unmatched. Full variable domain (remainder filled in from reference TRBV11-2 and TRBJ2-3): EAGVAQSPRYKIIEKRQSVAFWCNPISGHATLYWYQQILGQGPKLLIQFQNNGVVDDSQLPKDRFSAERLKGVDSTLKIQPAKLEDSAVYLCASSYRTSSHPSTDTQYFGPGTRLTVL.

As regards this clonotype: The junction and the germline gene differ at one end; a read error may be behind it. V and J are TRBV4-3 and TRBJ2-4; D is undetermined. The tail of the sequence fits TRBJ2-7 better, so the J call may be wrong. The CDR3 is made up of 14 amino acids. Germline V gene lookup returns CDR1 LGHNA and CDR2 YSLEER. CDR3 coding DNA: TGCGCCAGCGGCCAAGATTCAAGGGACTACGAGCAGTACTTC. Protein sequence: CASGQDSRDYEQYF.

This chain links TRBV20-1 with TRBJ2-1; 10 nucleotides match TRBD2. Germline V lookup: CDR1 DFQATT, CDR2 SNEGSKA (reference sequence). J lost 8 bases, V lost 3 bases, and 10 bases had no gene match. The CDR3 totals 15 residues. The CDR3 coding sequence is TGCAGTGCTAGTAGGGGTCTAGCGGGAGCCTATGAGCAGTTCTTC. It is translated as CSASRGLAGAYEQFF.

The CDR3 coding sequence is TGCGCCAGCAGCCAAGATAAGTCCCACCTCAAAGCTTTCTTT. Protein product: CASSQDKSHLKAFF. This chain uses TRBV4-3 with TRBJ1-1; no reliable D call. V lost 0 bases and J lost 9, with 14 bases in between. This CDR3 is built from 14 residues. Germline CDR1 reads LGHNA; CDR2 reads YSLEER.

This clonotype came up a few times. This chain links TRBV20-1 with TRBJ2-1; TRBD1 or TRBD2 may be the D gene (5 bases each). The CDR3 totals 13 residues. Germline V lookup: CDR1 DFQATT, CDR2 SNEGSKA (reference sequence). Trimming took off 4 bases at V and 5 bases at J, with 12 bases between the two ends. CDR3 sequence: CSAILGTNNEQFF. The CDR3 DNA is TGCAGTGCTATCCTCGGGACGAACAATGAGCAGTTCTTC.

V usage is TRBV3-1 and J usage is TRBJ1-1; D remains ambiguous. The germline CDR1 and CDR2 sequences are LGHDT and YNNKEL (reference sequence). The CDR3 spans 13 residues. The germline V and J ends were trimmed by 3 bases and 5 bases, with 10 bases remaining between them. The CDR3 region has the DNA TGTGCCAGCAGCCAGGTTCGTTATACTGAAGCTTTCTTT. Amino acid sequence: CASSQVRYTEAFF.

This clonotype was observed a few times. The chain is built from TRBV2 and TRBJ2-6, with D perhaps TRBD2 (5 bases). Germline values: CDR1 SNHLY, CDR2 FYNNEI. The CDR3 spans 17 residues. Deletions cut 6 bases from V and 3 bases from J, with 18 bases between. The CDR3 loop reads CASRAPGGNLGANVLTF. CDR3 nucleotide sequence: TGTGCCAGCAGGGCACCTGGAGGAAACCTTGGGGCCAACGTCCTGACTTTC.

V is TRBV11-2 and J is TRBJ2-2, with D unclear. CDR1 is SGHAT, CDR2 FQNNGV, per germline. The CDR3 extends over 14 amino acids. V gave up 7 bases and J gave up 6 bases, with 15 bases separating them. DNA of the CDR3: TGTGCCAGCACCAGCGTACTCAGGTCCGGGGAGCTGTTTTTT. The encoded protein is CASTSVLRSGELFF.

The rearrangement links TRBV7-2 to TRBJ2-7; weak D call: TRBD2 (5 bases). Germline CDR1 SGHTA, CDR2 FQGNSA. Trimming shortened V by 5 bases and J by 7 bases, and 21 bases separated the two germline ends. This CDR3 spans 15 amino acids. Here the CDR3 reads CASSPGVSFYNEQYF. CDR3 in DNA: TGTGCCAGCAGCCCCGGGGTTAGCTTCTACAATGAGCAGTACTTC.

This clonotype was detected ten times or more. The chain carries TRBV6-4 and TRBJ2-3; D unresolved. Germline CDR1 is MRHNA and CDR2 is SNTAGT. The CDR3 covers 13 residues. Between the trimmed V and J ends, which lost 3 bases and 2 bases, there was a span of 6 bases. CDR3 nucleotides: TGTGCCAGCAGTGAAGGACCCACAGATACGCAGTATTTT. This codes for CASSEGPTDTQYF.

V and J are TRBV5-1 and TRBJ2-7; D gene unclear. This CDR3 has 14 residues. Between the trimmed V and J ends, which lost 7 bases and 9 bases, there was a span of 23 bases. Germline CDR1 reads SGHRS; CDR2 reads YFSETQ. CDR3 in DNA: TGCGCCAGCGCCGTAAGGGATACCCCAGTAGTGCAGTACTTC. Translated, it gives CASAVRDTPVVQYF.

The gene calls are TRBV24-1 and TRBJ2-7, with TRBD1 identical over 7 bases. V dropped 10 bases and J dropped 3; count of bases not matched to a gene: 5. This CDR3 comprises 12 residues. CDR1 and CDR2 (germline): KGHDR, SFDVKD. The chain's CDR3 is CATGDSIYEQYF. The CDR3 DNA is TGTGCCACGGGGGACAGCATCTACGAGCAGTACTTC.

CDR3 in DNA: TGTGCCAGCTCAATTGGACAGGGCCCTCAGCCCCAGCATTTT. Residues: CASSIGQGPQPQHF. The V and J genes are TRBV18 and TRBJ1-5, with TRBD1 identical over 8 bases. V lost 5 bases and J lost 6; bases outside the gene matches: 6. Germline CDR1 KGHSH, CDR2 LQKENI. CDR3 length: 14 residues.

This chain links TRBV10-3 with TRBJ2-7; the match to TRBD1 covers 7 bases. V dropped 4 bases and J dropped 5; count of bases not matched to a gene: 2. This CDR3 has 12 amino acids. Germline CDR1 and CDR2: ENHRY and SYGVKD. CDR3: CAISVGGDEQYF. The CDR3 DNA is TGTGCCATCAGTGTAGGGGGCGACGAGCAGTACTTC.